These T cell receptor beta chains were read from a single sample in a study of Graves' ophthalmopathy and Graves' hyperthyroidism. TCRdb itself ran the multiplex PCR reads through MiXCR, one entry per CDR3 protein. Here the sample spans a few hundred thousand distinct CDR3 sequences, approximately 18% being singletons. Input material: peripheral blood. These receptors were obtained from an adult woman with stable Graves' hyperthyroidism. Each CDR3 is given with its conserved first and last residue. The D gene is left open where the match is weak. Some rows have no size entry. The others give once, few or many, or a class for an expanded clone.

d_call	j_call	v_call	clone_size	cdr3_aa	cdr3_nt
TRBD2	TRBJ2-2	TRBV19	many	CASIRTSGRPTGELFF	TGTGCCAGTATTCGGACTAGCGGGAGGCCCACCGGGGAGCTGTTTTTT
TRBD1	TRBJ2-5	TRBV5-1	many	CASSPRQGDETQYF	TGCGCCAGCAGCCCAAGACAGGGGGATGAGACCCAGTACTTC
-	TRBJ2-4	TRBV6-2/TRBV6-3	many	CASSYKDLAKNIQYF	TGTGCCAGCAGTTACAAGGACCTCGCCAAAAACATTCAGTACTTC
-	TRBJ2-2	TRBV29-1	many	CSAAKGTPYKDTGELFF	TGCAGCGCCGCAAAAGGGACCCCTTATAAAGACACCGGGGAGCTGTTTTTT
-	TRBJ1-5	TRBV2	many	CASSDDSTSNQPQHF	TGTGCCAGCAGTGATGATTCAACGAGCAATCAGCCCCAGCATTTT
TRBD1	TRBJ2-5	TRBV7-3	many	CASSAADRFGETQYF	TGTGCCAGCAGCGCTGCGGACAGGTTCGGGGAGACCCAGTACTTC
TRBD2	TRBJ2-6	TRBV27	many	CASSSAPGRGGASGANVLTF	TGTGCCAGCAGTTCCGCCCCCGGGCGGGGGGGCGCATCTGGGGCCAACGTCCTGACTTTC
-	TRBJ1-1	TRBV28	many	CASSVSGRNTEAFF	TGTGCCAGCAGTGTCTCCGGACGGAACACTGAAGCTTTCTTT
TRBD2	TRBJ2-5	TRBV11-1	few	CASSFGSGLAGRETQYF	TGTGCCAGCAGCTTCGGGTCGGGACTAGCGGGAAGGGAGACCCAGTACTTC
TRBD2	TRBJ2-7	TRBV6-2/TRBV6-3	many	CASSYFRTSFHEQYF	TGTGCCAGCAGTTATTTTCGGACTAGTTTCCACGAGCAGTACTTC
TRBD2	TRBJ2-7	TRBV30	many	CAWGGLAGGEQYF	TGTGCCTGGGGAGGACTAGCGGGAGGCGAGCAGTACTTC
-	TRBJ1-2	TRBV19	many	CASSKWTDLLANYGYTF	TGTGCCAGTAGTAAATGGACGGACCTGTTAGCTAACTATGGCTACACCTTC
-	TRBJ1-1	TRBV7-8	-	CASSVQRYNTEAFF	TGTGCCAGCAGTGTCCAACGGTACAACACTGAAGCTTTCTTT
-	TRBJ1-2	TRBV10-3	few	CAISDQIGYGYTF	TGTGCCATCAGTGACCAGATAGGGTATGGCTACACCTTC
-	TRBJ2-2	TRBV4-3	-	CASSQGWFSGELFF	TGCGCCAGCAGCCAAGGGTGGTTCTCCGGGGAGCTGTTTTTT
-	TRBJ1-6	TRBV6-2/TRBV6-3	-	CASKAANSPLHF	TGTGCCAGCAAAGCAGCGAATTCACCCCTCCACTTT
TRBD2	TRBJ2-7	TRBV27	many	CASSLSRLAGVSEQYF	TGTGCCAGCAGTTTATCGAGGCTAGCGGGAGTCTCCGAGCAGTACTTC
-	TRBJ2-5	TRBV5-1	-	CASRPGEETQYF	TGCGCCAGCAGGCCAGGGGAAGAGACCCAGTACTTC
TRBD1	TRBJ2-7	TRBV6-5	many	CATEATGVSEQYF	TGTGCCACCGAGGCCACAGGGGTGAGTGAGCAGTACTTC
TRBD1	TRBJ2-7	TRBV12-3/TRBV12-4	-	CASSSPGTGIPYEQYF	TGTGCCAGCAGCTCCCCCGGGACAGGGATACCCTACGAGCAGTACTTC
-	TRBJ2-7	TRBV29-1	many	CSVGPGQGGSEQYF	TGCAGCGTTGGACCGGGGCAGGGGGGATCCGAGCAGTACTTC
TRBD2	TRBJ2-5	TRBV24-1	many	CATSDPPGTSGSPHQETQYF	TGTGCCACCAGTGATCCGCCCGGGACTAGCGGGAGCCCCCATCAAGAGACCCAGTACTTC
TRBD1	TRBJ1-2	TRBV11-2	many	CASSPHRGANYGYTF	TGTGCCAGCAGCCCCCACAGGGGCGCTAACTATGGCTACACCTTC
TRBD2	TRBJ2-2	TRBV2	many	CASIPPAGESGELFF	TGTGCCAGCATCCCCCCAGCGGGAGAGTCCGGGGAGCTGTTTTTT
TRBD1	TRBJ2-7	TRBV20-1	many	CSARVTGGRYEQYF	TGCAGTGCTAGAGTCACAGGGGGCAGGTACGAGCAGTACTTC
TRBD1	TRBJ2-7	TRBV29-1	few	CSARGGPRDRGEQYF	TGCAGCGCCCGAGGGGGGCCCCGGGACAGGGGCGAGCAGTACTTC
-	TRBJ2-5	TRBV10-3	many	CAISESTGVPETQYF	TGTGCCATCAGTGAGTCGACGGGAGTTCCAGAGACCCAGTACTTC
-	TRBJ2-7	TRBV15	once	CATSRDPLGGREQYF	TGTGCCACCAGCAGAGATCCGTTGGGGGGACGCGAGCAGTACTTC
-	TRBJ1-1	TRBV7-6	many	CASSPSSQGGNTEAFF	TGTGCCAGCAGCCCCTCGAGTCAGGGTGGGAACACTGAAGCTTTCTTT
TRBD2	TRBJ2-7	TRBV28	many	CASSPGLAGGAYEQYF	TGTGCCAGCAGCCCGGGACTAGCGGGAGGAGCCTACGAGCAGTACTTC
-	TRBJ1-1	TRBV6-2/TRBV6-3	few	CASSYGVNTEACF	TGTGCCAGCAGTTACGGGGTTAACACTGAAGCTTGCTTT
TRBD1	TRBJ2-1	TRBV7-2	-	CASSFVGQYNEKFF	TGTGCCAGCAGCTTCGTGGGACAGTACAATGAGAAGTTCTTC
-	TRBJ2-2	TRBV12-3/TRBV12-4	many	CASSLDRATGELFF	TGTGCCAGCAGTTTAGACAGGGCGACCGGGGAGCTGTTTTTT
-	TRBJ1-1	TRBV27	many	CASISQASRAFF	TGTGCCAGCATATCTCAGGCTAGTAGGGCTTTCTTT
-	TRBJ2-7	TRBV12-3/TRBV12-4	-	CASSLRATYEQYF	TGTGCCAGTAGCTTGCGGGCCACCTACGAGCAGTACTTC
-	TRBJ1-2	TRBV6-1	-	CATRELDSYGYTF	TGTGCCACCAGGGAACTGGACTCCTATGGCTACACCTTC
-	TRBJ2-5	TRBV7-9	-	CASSLAGGKGETQYF	TGTGCCAGCAGCTTGGCCGGGGGAAAGGGAGAGACCCAGTACTTC
TRBD1	TRBJ2-2	TRBV29-1	-	CSVGQGNTGELFF	TGCAGCGTTGGACAGGGGAACACCGGGGAGCTGTTTTTT
-	TRBJ1-6	TRBV28	many	CASQDRRNSPLHF	TGTGCCAGCCAAGACAGGAGAAATTCACCCCTCCACTTT
-	TRBJ1-1	TRBV10-3	many	CAISDRQSTEAFF	TGTGCCATCAGCGACAGGCAGAGCACTGAAGCTTTCTTT
-	TRBJ2-6	TRBV15	-	CATSRRSRTGANVLTF	TGTGCCACCAGCAGAAGAAGCCGAACTGGGGCCAACGTCCTGACTTTC